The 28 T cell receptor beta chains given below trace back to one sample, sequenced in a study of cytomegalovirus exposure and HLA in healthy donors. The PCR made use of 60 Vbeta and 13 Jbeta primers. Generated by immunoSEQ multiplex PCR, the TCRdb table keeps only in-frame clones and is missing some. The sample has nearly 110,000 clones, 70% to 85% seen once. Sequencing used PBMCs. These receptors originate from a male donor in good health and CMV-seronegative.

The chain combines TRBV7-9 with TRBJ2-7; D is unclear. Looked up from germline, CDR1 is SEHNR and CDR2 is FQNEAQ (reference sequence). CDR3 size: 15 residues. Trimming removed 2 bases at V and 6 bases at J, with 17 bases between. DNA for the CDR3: TGTGCCAGCAGCTTACCGCAAACGGGTTATGGCGAGCAGTACTTC. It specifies CASSLPQTGYGEQYF.

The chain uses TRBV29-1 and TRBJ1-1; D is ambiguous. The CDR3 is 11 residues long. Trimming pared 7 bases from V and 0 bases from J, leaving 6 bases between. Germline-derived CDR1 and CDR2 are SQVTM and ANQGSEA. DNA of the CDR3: TGCAGCGCCCAGATGAACACTGAAGCTTTCTTT. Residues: CSAQMNTEAFF. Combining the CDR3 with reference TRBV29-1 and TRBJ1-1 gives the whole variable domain SAVISQKPSRDICQRGTSLTIQCQVDSQVTMMFWYRQQPGQSLTLIATANQGSEATYESGFVIDKFPISRPNLTFSTLTVSNMSPEDSSIYLCSAQMNTEAFFGQGTRLTVV.

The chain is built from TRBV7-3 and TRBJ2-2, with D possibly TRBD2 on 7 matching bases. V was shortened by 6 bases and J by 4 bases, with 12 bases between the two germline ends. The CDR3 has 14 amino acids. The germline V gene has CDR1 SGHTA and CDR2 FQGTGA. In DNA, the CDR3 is TGTGCCAGCAGTTCTGCGGGGGCCACCGGGGAGCTGTTTTTT. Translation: CASSSAGATGELFF.

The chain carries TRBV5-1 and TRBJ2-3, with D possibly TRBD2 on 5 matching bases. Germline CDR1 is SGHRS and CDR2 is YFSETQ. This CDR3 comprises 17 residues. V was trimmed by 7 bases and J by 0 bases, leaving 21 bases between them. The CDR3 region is CASLEGSAGESTDTQYF. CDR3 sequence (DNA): TGCGCCAGCCTCGAGGGTTCGGCTGGGGAGAGCACAGATACGCAGTATTTT.

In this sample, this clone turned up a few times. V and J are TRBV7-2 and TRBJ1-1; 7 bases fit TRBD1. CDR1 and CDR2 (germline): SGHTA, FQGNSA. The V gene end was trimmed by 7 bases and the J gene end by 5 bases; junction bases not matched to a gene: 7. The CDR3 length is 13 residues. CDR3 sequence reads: CASNDRAGTEAFF. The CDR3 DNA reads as TGTGCCAGCAACGACAGGGCCGGAACTGAAGCTTTCTTT.

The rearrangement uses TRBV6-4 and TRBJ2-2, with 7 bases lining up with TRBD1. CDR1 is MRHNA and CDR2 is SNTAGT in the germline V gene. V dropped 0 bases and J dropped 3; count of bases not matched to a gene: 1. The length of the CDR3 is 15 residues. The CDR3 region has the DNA TGTGCCAGCAGTGACTCGGGACAGCACACCGGGGAGCTGTTTTTT. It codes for CASSDSGQHTGELFF.

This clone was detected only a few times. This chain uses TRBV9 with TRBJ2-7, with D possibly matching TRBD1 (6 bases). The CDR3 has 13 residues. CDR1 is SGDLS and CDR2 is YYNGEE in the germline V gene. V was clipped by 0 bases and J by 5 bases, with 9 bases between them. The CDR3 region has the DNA TGTGCCAGCAGCGTAGCGGGACACGACGAGCAGTACTTC. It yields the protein CASSVAGHDEQYF.

In DNA form, the CDR3 reads TGTGCCAGCAGTCAGGGGGAGTCGGACACCGGGGAGCTGTTTTTT. The encoded protein is CASSQGESDTGELFF. This sequence joins TRBV6-1 and TRBJ2-2; TRBD1 aligns across 7 bases. This CDR3 comprises 15 residues. CDR1 MNHNS and CDR2 SASEGT come from the germline V gene. Trimming cost V 5 bases and J 3 bases; bases outside gene matches: 6.

In nucleotides, the CDR3 is TGTGCCAGCAGCCCGACTAGCCGAGCCTACAATGAGCAGTTCTTC. Its translation: CASSPTSRAYNEQFF. The rearrangement joins TRBV27 to TRBJ2-1; 7 bases map to TRBD2. After removal of 6 bases from V and 2 bases from J, the junction contained 7 bases not matched to a gene. This CDR3 contains 15 residues. Germline loops: CDR1 MNHEY, CDR2 SMNVEV (reference sequence).

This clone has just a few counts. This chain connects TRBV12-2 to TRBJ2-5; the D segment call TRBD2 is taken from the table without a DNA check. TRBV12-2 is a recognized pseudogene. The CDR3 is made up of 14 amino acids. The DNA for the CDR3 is TGTGCAAGTCGCTTACGGTGTCCCCAAGAGACCCAGTACTTC. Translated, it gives CASRLRCPQETQYF.

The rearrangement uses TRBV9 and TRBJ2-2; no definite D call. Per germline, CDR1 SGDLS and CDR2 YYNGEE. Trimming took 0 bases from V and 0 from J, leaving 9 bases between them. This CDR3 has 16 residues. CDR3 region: CASSVVENPNTGELFF. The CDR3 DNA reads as TGTGCCAGCAGCGTAGTTGAGAATCCGAACACCGGGGAGCTGTTTTTT.

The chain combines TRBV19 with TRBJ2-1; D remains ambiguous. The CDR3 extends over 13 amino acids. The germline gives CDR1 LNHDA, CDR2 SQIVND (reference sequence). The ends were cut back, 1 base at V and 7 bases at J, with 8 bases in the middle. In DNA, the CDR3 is TGTGCCAGTAGTATAGGTCGCGTAAATGAGCAGTTCTTC. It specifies CASSIGRVNEQFF. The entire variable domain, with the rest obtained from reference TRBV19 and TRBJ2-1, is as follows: DGGITQSPKYLFRKEGQNVTLSCEQNLNHDAMYWYRQDPGQGLRLIYYSQIVNDFQKGDIAEGYSVSREKKESFPLTVTSAQKNPTAFYLCASSIGRVNEQFFGPGTRLTVL.

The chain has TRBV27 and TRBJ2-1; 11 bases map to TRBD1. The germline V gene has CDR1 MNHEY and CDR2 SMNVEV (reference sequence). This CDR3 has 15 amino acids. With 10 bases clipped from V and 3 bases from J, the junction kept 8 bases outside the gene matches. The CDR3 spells CATFPGTGGYNEQFF. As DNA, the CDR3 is TGTGCCACCTTCCCCGGGACAGGGGGCTACAATGAGCAGTTCTTC.

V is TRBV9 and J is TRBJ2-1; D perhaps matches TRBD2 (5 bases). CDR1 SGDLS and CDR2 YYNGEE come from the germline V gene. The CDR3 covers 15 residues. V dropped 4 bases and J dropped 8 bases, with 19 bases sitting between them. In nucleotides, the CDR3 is TGTGCCAGCAGCCCTCAAGCGAGTGAGGGCGATGAGCAGTTCTTC. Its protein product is CASSPQASEGDEQFF. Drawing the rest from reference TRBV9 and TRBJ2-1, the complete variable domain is DSGVTQTPKHLITATGQRVTLRCSPRSGDLSVYWYQQSLDQGLQFLIQYYNGEERAKGNILERFSAQQFPDLHSELNLSSLELGDSALYFCASSPQASEGDEQFFGPGTRLTVL.

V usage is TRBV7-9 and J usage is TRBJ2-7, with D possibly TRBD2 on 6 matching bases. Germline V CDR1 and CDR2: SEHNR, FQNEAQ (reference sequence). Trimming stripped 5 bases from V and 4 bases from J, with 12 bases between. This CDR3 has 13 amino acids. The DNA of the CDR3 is TGTGCCAGCAGCCCGACTAGTTCGTACGAGCAGTACTTC. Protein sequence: CASSPTSSYEQYF.

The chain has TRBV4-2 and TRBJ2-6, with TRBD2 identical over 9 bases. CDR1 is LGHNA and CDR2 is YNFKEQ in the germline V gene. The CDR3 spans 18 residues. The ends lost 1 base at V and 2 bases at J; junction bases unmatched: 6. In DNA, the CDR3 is TGTGCCAGCAGCCAAGGGCGGGAGGGGACAGCTGGGGCCAACGTCCTGACTTTC. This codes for CASSQGREGTAGANVLTF.

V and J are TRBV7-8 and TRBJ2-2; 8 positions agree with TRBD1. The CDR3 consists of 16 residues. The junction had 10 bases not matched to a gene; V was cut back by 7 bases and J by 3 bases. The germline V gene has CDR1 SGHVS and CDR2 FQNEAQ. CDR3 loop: CASTYPGGEDTGELFF. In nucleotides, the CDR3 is TGTGCCAGCACATACCCAGGGGGCGAGGACACCGGGGAGCTGTTTTTT.

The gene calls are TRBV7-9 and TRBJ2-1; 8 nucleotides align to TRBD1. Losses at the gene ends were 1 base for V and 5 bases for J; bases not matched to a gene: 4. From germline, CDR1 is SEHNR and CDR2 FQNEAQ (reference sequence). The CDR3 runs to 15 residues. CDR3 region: CASSLGQGSHNEQFF. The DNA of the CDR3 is TGTGCCAGCAGCTTAGGACAGGGGTCCCACAATGAGCAGTTCTTC. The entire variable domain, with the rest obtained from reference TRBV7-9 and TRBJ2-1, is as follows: DTGVSQNPRHKITKRGQNVTFRCDPISEHNRLYWYRQTLGQGPEFLTYFQNEAQLEKSRLLSDRFSAERPKGSFSTLEIQRTEQGDSAMYLCASSLGQGSHNEQFFGPGTRLTVL.

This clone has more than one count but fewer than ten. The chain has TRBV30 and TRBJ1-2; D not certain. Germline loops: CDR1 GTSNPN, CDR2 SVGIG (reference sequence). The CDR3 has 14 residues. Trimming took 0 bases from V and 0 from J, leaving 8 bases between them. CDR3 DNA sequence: TGTGCCTGGAGTGTGGGGAGGACTAACTATGGCTACACCTTC. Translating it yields CAWSVGRTNYGYTF.

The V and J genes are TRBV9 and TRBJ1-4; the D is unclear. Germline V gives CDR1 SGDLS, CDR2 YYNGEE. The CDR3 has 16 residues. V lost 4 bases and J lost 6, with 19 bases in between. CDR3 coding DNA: TGTGCCAGCAGCTCCCACCCCGGGCTGGGAGATGAAAAACTGTTTTTT. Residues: CASSSHPGLGDEKLFF. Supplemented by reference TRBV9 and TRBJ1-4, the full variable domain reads DSGVTQTPKHLITATGQRVTLRCSPRSGDLSVYWYQQSLDQGLQFLIQYYNGEERAKGNILERFSAQQFPDLHSELNLSSLELGDSALYFCASSSHPGLGDEKLFFGSGTQLSVL.

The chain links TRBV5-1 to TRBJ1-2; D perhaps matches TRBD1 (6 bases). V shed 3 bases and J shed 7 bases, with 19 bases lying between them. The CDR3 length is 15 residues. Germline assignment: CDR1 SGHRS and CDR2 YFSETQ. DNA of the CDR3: TGCGCCAGCAGCTCCGCCACGAAACAGGGAAGTGGCTACACCTTC. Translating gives CASSSATKQGSGYTF. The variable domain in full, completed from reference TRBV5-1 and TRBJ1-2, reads KAGVTQTPRYLIKTRGQQVTLSCSPISGHRSVSWYQQTPGQGLQFLFEYFSETQRNKGNFPGRFSGRQFSNSRSEMNVSTLELGDSALYLCASSSATKQGSGYTFGSGTRLTVV.

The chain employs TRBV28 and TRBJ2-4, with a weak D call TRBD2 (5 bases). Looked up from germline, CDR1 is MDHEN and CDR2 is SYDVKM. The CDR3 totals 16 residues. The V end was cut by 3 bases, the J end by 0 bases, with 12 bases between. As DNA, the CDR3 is TGTGCCAGCAGTTTGTCGGGGTTTCTAGCCAAAAACATTCAGTACTTC. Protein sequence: CASSLSGFLAKNIQYF.

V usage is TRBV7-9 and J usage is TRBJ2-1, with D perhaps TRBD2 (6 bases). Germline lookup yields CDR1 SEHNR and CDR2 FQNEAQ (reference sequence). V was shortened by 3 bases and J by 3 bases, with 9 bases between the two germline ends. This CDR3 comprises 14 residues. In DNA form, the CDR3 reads TGTGCCAGCAGCTTGCGGCGGGACTACAATGAGCAGTTCTTC. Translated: CASSLRRDYNEQFF.

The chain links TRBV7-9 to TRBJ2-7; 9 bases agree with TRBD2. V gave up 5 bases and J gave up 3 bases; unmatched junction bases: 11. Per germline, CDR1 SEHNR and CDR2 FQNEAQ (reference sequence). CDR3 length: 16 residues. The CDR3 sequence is CASSPPRASGNYEQYF. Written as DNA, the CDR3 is TGTGCCAGCAGCCCCCCGAGGGCTAGCGGGAACTACGAGCAGTACTTC.

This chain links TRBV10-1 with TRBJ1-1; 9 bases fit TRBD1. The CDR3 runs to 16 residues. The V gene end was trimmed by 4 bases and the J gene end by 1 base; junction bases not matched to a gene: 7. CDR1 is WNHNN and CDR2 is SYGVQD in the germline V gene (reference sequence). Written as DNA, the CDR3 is TGCGCCAGCAGTGGGTCCGGGACAGGGAAGAACACTGAAGCTTTCTTT. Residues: CASSGSGTGKNTEAFF.

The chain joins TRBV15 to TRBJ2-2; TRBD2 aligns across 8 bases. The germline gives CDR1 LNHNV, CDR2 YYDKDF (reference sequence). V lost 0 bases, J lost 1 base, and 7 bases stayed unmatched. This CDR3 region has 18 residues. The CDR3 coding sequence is TGTGCCACCAGCAGAGAGGAGCTAAGCGGGGGGAACACCGGGGAGCTGTTTTTT. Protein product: CATSREELSGGNTGELFF.

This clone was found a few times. CDR3 protein: CASSSEGTAYEQYF. CDR3 DNA sequence: TGTGCCAGCAGTTCCGAGGGGACAGCCTACGAGCAGTACTTC. The rearrangement links TRBV7-6 to TRBJ2-7, with 7 bases that match TRBD1. The germline gives CDR1 SGHVS, CDR2 FNYEAQ. This CDR3 region has 14 residues. The trim removed 6 bases at V and 2 bases at J, leaving 7 bases unmatched.

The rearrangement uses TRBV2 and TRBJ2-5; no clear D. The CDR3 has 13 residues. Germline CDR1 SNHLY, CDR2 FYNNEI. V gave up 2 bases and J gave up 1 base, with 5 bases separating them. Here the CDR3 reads CASSETFQETQYF. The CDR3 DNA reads TGTGCCAGCAGTGAAACTTTCCAAGAGACCCAGTACTTC.